This T cell receptor (beta chain) was recorded in a study of cytomegalovirus exposure and HLA in healthy donors. Study results and caveats: When analyzed later, a missense DCLRE1C variant was found to be linked to TCR beta V- and J-gene trimming.

60 Vbeta and 13 Jbeta primers were used in PCR. Repertoires were generated with immunoSEQ multiplex PCR, while TCRdb's copy carries only in-frame clones and drops some. The sample gives 140,000 to 150,000 clones, around 80% of which show up once; around 3.2% is in the top ten. As to this clone: Its antigen is unidentified.

This CDR3 has 14 residues. From germline, CDR1 is MDHEN and CDR2 SYDVKM. Trimming removed 5 bases at V and 4 bases at J, with 12 bases between. The receptor was isolated from a female donor in good health and CMV-seronegative. Sequenced: PBMCs. The genes are TRBV28 and TRBJ2-1; weak D call: TRBD1 (6 bases). CDR3 DNA: TGTGCCAGCAGTCACCAGGGGTGGTACAATGAGCAGTTCTTC. Its protein is CASSHQGWYNEQFF.